These 18 T cell receptor beta chains were all obtained from the same sample, sequenced in a study of CD8 T cells in Susac syndrome. The RNA, about 0.45 to 1 ug, was put through reverse transcription using random hexamers. TCRdb fed the immunoSEQ multiplex PCR reads into MiXCR, producing one record per CDR3 protein. The table has around 190,000 distinct CDR3 sequences, approximately 95% seen once. The sequenced material came from CD4+ T cells from PBMCs. These receptors were collected from a human donor in good health.

This CDR3 is CASPAGGGHNTGELFF. DNA for the CDR3: TGTGCCAGCCCCGCCGGGGGAGGACATAACACCGGGGAGCTGTTTTTT. J is TRBJ2-2 and V is TRBV7-2; D might be TRBD2 (6 bases). Germline V gives CDR1 SGHTA, CDR2 FQGNSA. This CDR3 has 16 residues. V shed 8 bases and J shed 2 bases, with 18 bases lying between them.

The genes are TRBV15 and TRBJ2-1; D is unclear. The CDR3 spans 14 residues. Germline V gives CDR1 LNHNV, CDR2 YYDKDF (reference sequence). Trimming cost V 1 base and J 4 bases, with 8 bases left between them. The CDR3 loop is CATSRVRRYNEQFF. The CDR3 nucleotides read TGTGCCACCAGCAGAGTTCGCAGATACAATGAGCAGTTCTTC.

The chain employs TRBV29-1 and TRBJ1-1, with D uncertain. This CDR3 has 13 amino acids. Germline V gene sequence: CDR1 SQVTM, CDR2 ANQGSEA. With 7 bases removed from V and 1 base from J, the gap between germline ends came to 13 bases. The CDR3 DNA reads TGCAGCGCCTTGAAGGGCTGGAACACTGAAGCTTTCTTT. Translation gives CSALKGWNTEAFF.

The V and J genes are TRBV5-4 and TRBJ1-1, with TRBD1 as a possible D gene (6 bases). V lost 0 bases and J 6 bases, leaving 9 bases between the germline ends. CDR1 is SGHNT and CDR2 is YYREEE in the germline V gene (reference sequence). The CDR3 contains 13 residues. As DNA, the CDR3 is TGTGCCAGCAGCTTGGCAGGGGTCGCTGAAGCTTTCTTT. It encodes CASSLAGVAEAFF.

The chain uses TRBV5-1 and TRBJ2-1; 10 nucleotides align to TRBD2. The CDR3 is 16 residues long. Germline V gives CDR1 SGHRS, CDR2 YFSETQ. V lost 2 bases and J lost 9; bases outside the gene matches: 11. Here the CDR3 reads CASSLTSSGGAFEQFF. The DNA of the CDR3 is TGCGCCAGCAGCTTAACGTCGAGCGGGGGGGCTTTTGAGCAGTTCTTC. The complete variable domain, with remaining parts taken from reference TRBV5-1 and TRBJ2-1, reads KAGVTQTPRYLIKTRGQQVTLSCSPISGHRSVSWYQQTPGQGLQFLFEYFSETQRNKGNFPGRFSGRQFSNSRSEMNVSTLELGDSALYLCASSLTSSGGAFEQFFGPGTRLTVL.

This chain links TRBV7-9 with TRBJ1-2; D perhaps matches TRBD1 (5 bases). CDR3 length equals 13 residues. Trimming removed 5 bases from V and 6 bases from J, with 13 bases in between. Germline V CDR1 and CDR2: SEHNR, FQNEAQ (reference sequence). As DNA, the CDR3 is TGTGCCAGCAGCATCCGACAGTCCGATGGCTACACCTTC. Protein sequence: CASSIRQSDGYTF.

About this clonotype itself: It is unclear where the CDR3 begins or ends on the DNA, so no DNA is shown, and the CDR3 is as TCRdb lists it. V is TRBV7-2 and J is TRBJ1-1; no check of the table's D call, TRBD1, against the DNA was made. The germline CDR1 and CDR2 sequences are SGHTA and FQGNSA. The CDR3 region is 16 residues in length, termini included. The CDR3 loop is CASSSQMTSGRAEAFF.

The V call is TRBV28, the J call TRBJ1-6, with TRBD1 as a possible D gene (5 bases). The germline gives CDR1 MDHEN, CDR2 SYDVKM. Between the trimmed V and J ends, which lost 2 bases and 10 bases, there was a span of 12 bases. This CDR3 contains 14 residues. As DNA, the CDR3 is TGTGCCAGCAGTTTAAGGGACCCGGGGTCACCCCTCCACTTT. Translation: CASSLRDPGSPLHF.

V and J are TRBV12-3 or TRBV12-4 and TRBJ2-5; D tentatively reads TRBD1 or TRBD2 (6 bases each). This CDR3 comprises 14 residues. The V end lost 1 base, the J end lost 5 bases, and 11 bases lay between the germline ends. The CDR3 region is CASSLDGGRETQYF. In DNA form, the CDR3 reads TGTGCCAGCAGTTTAGACGGGGGCCGGGAGACCCAGTACTTC.

The rearrangement links TRBV6-5 to TRBJ2-1, with a tentative D call TRBD1 (5 bases). The ends were cut back, 1 base at V and 0 bases at J, with 10 bases in the middle. Per the germline V gene, CDR1 is MNHEY and CDR2 is SVGAGI. The CDR3 is made up of 16 amino acids. The chain's CDR3 is CASSYLGVRSYNEQFF. DNA for the CDR3: TGTGCCAGCAGTTACTTAGGGGTACGCTCCTACAATGAGCAGTTCTTC.

This chain joins TRBV4-2 and TRBJ2-1, with 9 bases fitting TRBD2. Germline lookup yields CDR1 LGHNA and CDR2 YNFKEQ. V lost 1 base, J lost 4 bases, and 8 bases stayed unmatched. The CDR3 has 17 amino acids. CDR3 loop: CASSQVSGLARYNEQFF. CDR3 nucleotide sequence: TGTGCCAGCAGCCAAGTAAGCGGACTAGCGCGGTACAATGAGCAGTTCTTC.

The chain recombines TRBV28 with TRBJ2-2; TRBD2 matches at 7 bases. The trim removed 3 bases at V and 4 bases at J, leaving 14 bases unmatched. The CDR3 has 18 residues. Germline-derived CDR1 and CDR2 are MDHEN and SYDVKM. The CDR3 region has the DNA TGTGCCAGCAGTTTGGAAAGCCCGGGGGGTTTGGGCACCGGGGAGCTGTTTTTT. Its protein product is CASSLESPGGLGTGELFF.

This sequence joins TRBV20-1 and TRBJ2-3; 7 positions agree with TRBD2. This CDR3 has 16 amino acids. From germline, CDR1 is DFQATT and CDR2 SNEGSKA (reference sequence). The J segment lost 3 bases and the V segment lost 0 bases, leaving 9 bases of the junction unmatched. The CDR3 coding sequence is TGCAGTGCTAGAGATCCTCGGCAGCGGGGTACAGATACGCAGTATTTT. Its protein product is CSARDPRQRGTDTQYF.

The rearrangement joins TRBV27 to TRBJ1-4, with 9 bases aligning to TRBD1. J lost 5 bases, V lost 8 bases, and 9 bases had no gene match. Germline lookup yields CDR1 MNHEY and CDR2 SMNVEV (reference sequence). The CDR3 consists of 15 residues. The DNA for the CDR3 is TGTGCCAGCCTTCCCTTCGGGACAGGGAATGAAAAACTGTTTTTT. This gives the protein CASLPFGTGNEKLFF.

The chain carries TRBV5-6 and TRBJ2-3; D not certain. The V and J ends lost 0 bases and 0 bases respectively, with 8 bases between them. Per the germline V gene, CDR1 is SGHDT and CDR2 is YYEEEE. The CDR3 contains 15 residues. The CDR3 sequence is CASSLDTSSTDTQYF. Written as DNA, the CDR3 is TGTGCCAGCAGCTTGGACACATCTAGCACAGATACGCAGTATTTT.

Remarks on this clonotype: Its ends do not fully match the called genes, so a read error is possible. The V and J genes are TRBV7-7 and TRBJ2-1, with 9 positions matching TRBD1. Germline-derived CDR1 and CDR2 are SSHAT and FNYEAQ (reference sequence). The CDR3 has 13 amino acids. CDR3 protein: CASSPDRGDEQFF. In DNA, the CDR3 is TGTGCTAGCAGCCCGGACAGGGGAGATGAGCAGTTCTTC.

The chain links TRBV30 to TRBJ2-7; unclear D gene. CDR3 length: 11 residues. Trimming shortened V by 1 base and J by 3 bases, and 4 bases separated the two germline ends. Germline V gene data show CDR1 as GTSNPN and CDR2 as SVGIG (reference sequence). In DNA form, the CDR3 reads TGTGCCTGGAGTGACAGCTACGAGCAGTACTTC. This codes for CAWSDSYEQYF.

V gene TRBV6-1 combines with J gene TRBJ1-1; the D is unclear. The CDR3 length is 13 residues. Trimming left V 6 bases short and J 0 bases short, with 8 bases between. Germline values: CDR1 MNHNS, CDR2 SASEGT. The CDR3 protein is CASSAKVNTEAFF. The CDR3 region has the DNA TGTGCCAGCAGCGCGAAGGTGAACACTGAAGCTTTCTTT.